This T cell receptor beta chain stems from a study of blood T cell repertoires in COVID-19. Study at large: Material from acute and convalescent COVID-19 was sourced from the United States, Italy and Spain. The cDNA or gDNA used as material had been derived from T cells, B-cell-depleted T cells, or PBMCs.

This CDR3 has 11 residues. The trim removed 7 bases at V and 6 bases at J, leaving 2 bases unmatched. Per the germline V gene, CDR1 is MNHEY and CDR2 is SVGAGI. Original data processing: Amplification of reference gene primers was used by the study to estimate nucleated cell counts. Some clones are missing from TCRdb's copy, which holds only in-frame ones; the method was immunoSEQ multiplex PCR. V and J calls and clone size come straight from that table; D and trimming were deduced from the DNA. The sample includes about 120,000 clones, about nine tenths of them seen just once. Material: peripheral blood. The clonotype comes from a woman in her 70s with acute or convalescent COVID-19. The chain is built from TRBV6-5 and TRBJ2-7; 8 bases match TRBD2. This CDR3 is CASTGGGEQYF. The CDR3 DNA reads as TGTGCCAGCACCGGGGGGGGCGAGCAGTACTTC.